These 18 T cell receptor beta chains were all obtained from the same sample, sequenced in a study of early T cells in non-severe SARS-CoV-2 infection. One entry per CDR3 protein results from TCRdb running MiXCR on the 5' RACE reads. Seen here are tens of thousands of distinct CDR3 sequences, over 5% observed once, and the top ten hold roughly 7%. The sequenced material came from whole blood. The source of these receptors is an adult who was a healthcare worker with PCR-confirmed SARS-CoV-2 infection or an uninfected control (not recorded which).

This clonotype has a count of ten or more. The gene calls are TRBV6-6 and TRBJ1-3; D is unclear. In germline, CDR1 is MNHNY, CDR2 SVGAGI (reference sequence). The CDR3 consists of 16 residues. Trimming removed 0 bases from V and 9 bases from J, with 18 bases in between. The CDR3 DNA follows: TGTGCCAGCAGTTACTCGGCCGCAGCGAAGGTTGCCACCATATATTTT. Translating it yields CASSYSAAAKVATIYF.

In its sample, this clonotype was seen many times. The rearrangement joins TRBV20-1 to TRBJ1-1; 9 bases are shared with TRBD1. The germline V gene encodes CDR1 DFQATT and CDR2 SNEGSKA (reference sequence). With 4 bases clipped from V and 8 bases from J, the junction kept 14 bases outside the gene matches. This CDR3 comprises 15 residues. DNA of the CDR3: TGCAGTGCTATAGGTGGTGGGACAGGGTTAAAAGAAGCTTTCTTT. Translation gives CSAIGGGTGLKEAFF.

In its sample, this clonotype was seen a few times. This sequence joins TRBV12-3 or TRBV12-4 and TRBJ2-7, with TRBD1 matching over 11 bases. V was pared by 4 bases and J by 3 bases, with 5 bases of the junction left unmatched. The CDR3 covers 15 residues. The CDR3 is CASSSGQGAGYEQYF. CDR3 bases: TGTGCCAGCAGTTCAGGACAGGGGGCAGGCTACGAGCAGTACTTC.

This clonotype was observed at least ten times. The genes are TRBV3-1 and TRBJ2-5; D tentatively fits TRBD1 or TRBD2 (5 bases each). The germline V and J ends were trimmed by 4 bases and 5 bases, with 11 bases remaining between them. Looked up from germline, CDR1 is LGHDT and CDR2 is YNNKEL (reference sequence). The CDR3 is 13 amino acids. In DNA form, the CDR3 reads TGTGCCAGCAGCCTTACGGGACGGGAGACCCAGTACTTC. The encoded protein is CASSLTGRETQYF.

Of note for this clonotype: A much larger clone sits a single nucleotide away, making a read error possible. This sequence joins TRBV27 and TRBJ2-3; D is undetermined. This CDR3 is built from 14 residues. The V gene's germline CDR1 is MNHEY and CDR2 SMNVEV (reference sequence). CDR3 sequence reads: CASSISIVPDTQYF. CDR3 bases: TGTGCCAGCAGTATATCGATTGTGCCAGATACGCAGTATTTT.

The CDR3 sequence is CASSTDRGNTIYF. CDR3 bases: TGTGCCAGCAGCACGGACAGGGGAAACACCATATATTTT. This chain links TRBV11-1 with TRBJ1-3; 7 bases fit TRBD1. The trim removed 5 bases at V and 4 bases at J, leaving 2 bases unmatched. Germline V gene data show CDR1 as SGHAT and CDR2 as FQDESV (reference sequence). There are 13 residues in the CDR3.

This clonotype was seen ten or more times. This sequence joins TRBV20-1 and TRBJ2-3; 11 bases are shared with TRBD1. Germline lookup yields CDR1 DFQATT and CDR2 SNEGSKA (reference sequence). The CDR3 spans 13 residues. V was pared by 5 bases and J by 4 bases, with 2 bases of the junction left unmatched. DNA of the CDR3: TGCAGTGCTCCGGGACAGGGGGCAGATACGCAGTATTTT. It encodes CSAPGQGADTQYF.

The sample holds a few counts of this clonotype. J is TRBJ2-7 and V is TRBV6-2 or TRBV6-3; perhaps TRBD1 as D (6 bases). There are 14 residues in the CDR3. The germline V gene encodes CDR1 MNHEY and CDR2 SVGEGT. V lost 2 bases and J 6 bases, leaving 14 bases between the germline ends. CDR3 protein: CASSYAGLDSEQYF. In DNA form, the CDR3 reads TGTGCCAGCAGTTACGCAGGGCTGGACAGCGAGCAGTACTTC.

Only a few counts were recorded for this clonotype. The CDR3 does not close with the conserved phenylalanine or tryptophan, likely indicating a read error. CDR3 protein: CAWSDGRDTEAFS. CDR3 nucleotide sequence: TGTGCCTGGAGTGACGGAAGGGACACTGAAGCTTTCTCT. V and J are TRBV30 and TRBJ1-1; the D is unclear. Looked up from germline, CDR1 is GTSNPN and CDR2 is SVGIG (reference sequence). With 1 base removed from V and 3 bases from J, the gap between germline ends came to 9 bases. This CDR3 spans 13 amino acids.

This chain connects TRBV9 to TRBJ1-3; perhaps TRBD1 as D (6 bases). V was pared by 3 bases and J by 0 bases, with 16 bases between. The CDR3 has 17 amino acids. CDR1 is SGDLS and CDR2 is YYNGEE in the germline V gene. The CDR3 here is CASSAALTGLSGNTIYF. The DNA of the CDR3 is TGTGCCAGCAGCGCCGCTCTTACAGGGCTCTCTGGAAACACCATATATTTT.

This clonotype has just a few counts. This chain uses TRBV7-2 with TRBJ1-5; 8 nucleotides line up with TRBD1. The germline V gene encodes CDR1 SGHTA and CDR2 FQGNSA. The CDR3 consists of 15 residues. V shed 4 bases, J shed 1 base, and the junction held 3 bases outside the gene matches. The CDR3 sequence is CASSSRTGSNQPQHF. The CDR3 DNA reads TGTGCCAGCAGCTCCAGGACAGGGAGCAATCAGCCCCAGCATTTT. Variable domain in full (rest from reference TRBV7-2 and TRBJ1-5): GAGVSQSPSNKVTEKGKDVELRCDPISGHTALYWYRQSLGQGLEFLIYFQGNSAPDKSGLPSDRFSAERTGGSVSTLTIQRTQQEDSAVYLCASSSRTGSNQPQHFGDGTRLSIL.

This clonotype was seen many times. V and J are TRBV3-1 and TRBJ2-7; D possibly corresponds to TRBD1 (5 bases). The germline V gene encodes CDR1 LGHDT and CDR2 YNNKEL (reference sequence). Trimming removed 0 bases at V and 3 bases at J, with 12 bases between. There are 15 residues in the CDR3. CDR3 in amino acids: CASSQEPGHLYEQYF. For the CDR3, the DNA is TGTGCCAGCAGCCAAGAGCCCGGACACCTCTACGAGCAGTACTTC.

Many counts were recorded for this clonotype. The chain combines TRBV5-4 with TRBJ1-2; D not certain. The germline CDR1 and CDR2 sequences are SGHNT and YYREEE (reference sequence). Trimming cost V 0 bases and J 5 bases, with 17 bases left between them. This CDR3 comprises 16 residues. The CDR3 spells CASSLVQPSTMYGYTF. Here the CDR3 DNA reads TGTGCCAGCAGCTTGGTTCAGCCCTCCACTATGTATGGCTACACCTTC.

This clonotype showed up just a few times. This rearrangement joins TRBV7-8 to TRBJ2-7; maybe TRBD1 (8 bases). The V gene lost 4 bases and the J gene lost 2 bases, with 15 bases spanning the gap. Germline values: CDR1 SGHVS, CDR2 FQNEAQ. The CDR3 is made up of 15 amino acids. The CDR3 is CASSWRQGRAYEQYF. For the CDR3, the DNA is TGTGCCAGCAGCTGGAGACAGGGGAGGGCCTACGAGCAGTACTTC.

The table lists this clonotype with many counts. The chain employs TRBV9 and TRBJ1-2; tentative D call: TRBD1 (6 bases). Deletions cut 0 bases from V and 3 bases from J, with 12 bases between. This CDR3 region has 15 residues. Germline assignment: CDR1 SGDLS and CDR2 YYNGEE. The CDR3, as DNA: TGTGCCAGCAGCGTAGATGGGGGCGACGACTATGGCTACACCTTC. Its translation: CASSVDGGDDYGYTF.

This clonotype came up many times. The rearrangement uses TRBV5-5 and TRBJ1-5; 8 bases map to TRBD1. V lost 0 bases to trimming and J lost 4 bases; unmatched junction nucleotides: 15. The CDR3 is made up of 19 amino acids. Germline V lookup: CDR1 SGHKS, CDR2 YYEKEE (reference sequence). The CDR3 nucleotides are TGTGCCAGCAGCTTGGGTATAGGTTTTGGGACAGGACGAAATCAGCCCCAGCATTTT. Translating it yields CASSLGIGFGTGRNQPQHF. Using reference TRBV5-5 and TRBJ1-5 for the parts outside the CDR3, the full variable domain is DAGVTQSPTHLIKTRGQQVTLRCSPISGHKSVSWYQQVLGQGPQFIFQYYEKEERGRGNFPDRFSARQFPNYSSELNVNALLLGDSALYLCASSLGIGFGTGRNQPQHFGDGTRLSIL.

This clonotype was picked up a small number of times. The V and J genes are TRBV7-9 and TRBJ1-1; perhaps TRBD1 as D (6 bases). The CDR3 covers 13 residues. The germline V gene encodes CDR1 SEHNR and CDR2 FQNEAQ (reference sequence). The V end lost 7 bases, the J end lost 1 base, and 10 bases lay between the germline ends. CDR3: CASTWTANTEAFF. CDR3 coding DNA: TGTGCCAGCACCTGGACAGCGAACACTGAAGCTTTCTTT.

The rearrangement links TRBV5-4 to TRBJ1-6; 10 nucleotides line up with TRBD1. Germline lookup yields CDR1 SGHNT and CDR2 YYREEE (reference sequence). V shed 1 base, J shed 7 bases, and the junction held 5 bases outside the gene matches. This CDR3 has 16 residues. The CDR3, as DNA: TGTGCCAGCAGCTTGTTATTGGGACAGGGGAATTCACCCCTCCACTTT. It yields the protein CASSLLLGQGNSPLHF.